This T cell receptor beta chain was found in a study of tumor and adjacent non-tumor tissue in lung cancer (dated by TCRdb to about 2018). As for the study more broadly: The cohort included eleven to twelve adenocarcinoma, a couple of squamous cell carcinoma and 1 small cell lung cancer patients. A few dozen paired specimens, one tumor and one normal lung sample per patient, were profiled by TCRbeta CDR3 sequencing. The roughly 15 enrolled patients, of whom around ten were men and 5 were women, were aged about 31 to 85 years and were diagnosed with TNM stage I to III disease. The study compared bulk TCRbeta repertoires between lung tumor tissue and matched distant non-tumor lung tissue from more than twelve lung cancer patients. A total of approximately 120,000,000 productive TCRbeta reads were generated by sequencing, corresponding to an average of about 4.17 million reads per sample.

Comment on this clonotype: No cognate antigen has been identified for it. Base qualities are not recorded, but no much larger clone differs from it by a single base.

Results the study describes overall, beyond this receptor: With only roughly 14 patients in the cohort, the authors noted that larger samples and more detailed clinical data are needed. Because peripheral blood was not sequenced, blood TCRbeta repertoires in the lung cancer patients of the study were not examined. Younger patients had significantly higher TCR diversity, and higher tumor TCR diversity was associated with shorter overall and disease-free survival. In normal lung, the top 100 clones accounted for a significantly larger cumulative share of the repertoire than in tumor tissue. TCR diversity (inverse Simpson) was significantly higher in tumor than in normal lung tissue (roughly 430 vs 170, P = 0.0075, Mann-Whitney U test). The methods do not name the sequencing platform or mention unique molecular identifiers.

The germline V gene specifies SNHLY as CDR1 and FYNNEI as CDR2. From the cysteine up to the phenylalanine, the CDR3 has a length of 14 residues. The CDR3 DNA has 42 bases and is translated from base 1. The library was produced with multiplex PCR. TCRdb names Illumina HiSeq 2500 as the instrument used. TCRbeta libraries were built by three rounds of nested PCR using primers (Table S4), following protocols modified from ARM-PCR. Before sequencing, PCR products of 200-500 bp were cut from the gel and purified using the QIAquick gel extraction kit. The paper's data handling went like this. Reads were cleaned using Trimmomatic, were merged into complete CDR3 sequences using FLASH, and were assigned to V(D)J germline segments using MiTCR. VDJtools was used to compute clonal diversity as the inverse Simpson's index. A read counted as productive if the sequence was in-frame and lacked a premature stop codon. Using fastp trimming at Q25 and MiXCR clonotype assembly, TCRdb reanalyzed the public sequencing data and kept in-frame beta chains. Every entry covers one CDR3 protein and lists the most common genes and DNA from its rows. TCRdb, not the original authors, processed these V and J calls. The sample table lists 81,000 or so distinct CDR3 sequences, more than 80% of them with a count of one. The ten largest clones represent about half of the sample.

RNA was isolated from bulk unsorted tissue, and RNA quality was assessed with a NanoDrop ND-1000 and an Agilent 2100. For the normal lung samples, distant non-tumor tissue was collected more than 3 cm away from the tumor edge. Donors were newly diagnosed lung cancer patients admitted for thoracic surgery in China between August and November 2014, without prior chemotherapy. Patients who had received previous radiotherapy or chemotherapy, or who had another concurrent cancer, were excluded from the study. Pieces of surgical tissue measuring about 1-2.1 cm3 were kept in RNAlater solution and stored at -80 degrees C until use.

The material sequenced was distant non-tumor lung tissue. The sequence is built from TRBV2 and TRBJ2-3, with the identity of the D gene unclear. The J call may be incorrect, as the DNA end agrees better with TRBJ1-5. The clonotype originates from a man in his 60s with non-small cell lung cancer. The DNA sequence is TGTGCCAGCCAGACCCAAATTAGCACAGATACGCAGCATTTT. Its coded protein is CASQTQISTDTQHF.